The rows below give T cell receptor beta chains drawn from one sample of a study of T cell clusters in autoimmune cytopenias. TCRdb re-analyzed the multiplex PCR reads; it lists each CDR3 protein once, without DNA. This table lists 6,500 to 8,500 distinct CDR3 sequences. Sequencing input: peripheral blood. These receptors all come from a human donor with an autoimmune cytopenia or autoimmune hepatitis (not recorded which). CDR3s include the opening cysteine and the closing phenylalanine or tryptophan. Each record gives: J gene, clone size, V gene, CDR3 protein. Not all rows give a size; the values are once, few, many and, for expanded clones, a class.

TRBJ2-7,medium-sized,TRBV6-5,CASSYSRDAPYEQYF
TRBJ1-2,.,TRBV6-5,CASSFPGAANYGYTF
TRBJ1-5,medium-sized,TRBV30,CAWRNPGTANQPQHF
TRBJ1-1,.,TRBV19,CASSWTAMNTEAFF
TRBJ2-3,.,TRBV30,CAWSGGDPSTDTQYF
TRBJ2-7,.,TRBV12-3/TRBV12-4,CASSTRDRGSYEQYF
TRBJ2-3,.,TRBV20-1,CSYTTSGVGTDTQYF
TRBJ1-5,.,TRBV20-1,CSASGGTSNQPQHF
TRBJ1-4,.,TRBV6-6,CASSEVGGWATNEKLFF
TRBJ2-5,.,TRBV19,CASRPLGGSQETQYF
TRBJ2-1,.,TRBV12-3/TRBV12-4,CASSFSTPAGNEQFF
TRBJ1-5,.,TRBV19,CASSILPNQPQHF
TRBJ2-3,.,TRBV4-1,CASSQVREDTQYF
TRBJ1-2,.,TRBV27,CASGRGQGGYTF
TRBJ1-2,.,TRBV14,CASSQGGYGYTF
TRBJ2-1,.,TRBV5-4,CASSLGAGAGRNEQFF
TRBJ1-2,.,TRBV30,CASSIWGSDGYTF
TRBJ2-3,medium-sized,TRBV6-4,CARTWGAEDTQYF
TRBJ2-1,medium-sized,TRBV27,CASSFLRTSGAFYNEQFF
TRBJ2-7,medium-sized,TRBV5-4,CASSLGVAGAYEQYF
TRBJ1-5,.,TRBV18,CASSPTGDQPQHF
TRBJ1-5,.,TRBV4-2,CASSQDKGNTGQPQHF
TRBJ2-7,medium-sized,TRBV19,CASSTWTGPEQYF
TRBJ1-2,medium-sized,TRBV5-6,CASSLQEYAYGYTF
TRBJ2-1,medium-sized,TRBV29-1,CSVVWGLNREEQFF
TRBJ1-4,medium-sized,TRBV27,CASSLFGWTTATNEKLFF
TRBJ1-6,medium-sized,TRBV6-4,CASRSNRDLNSPLHF
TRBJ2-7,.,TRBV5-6,CASSGWGQRSSYEQYF
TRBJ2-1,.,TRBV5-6,CASSFFGQGFDDEQFF
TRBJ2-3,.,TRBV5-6,CASSSGQGRTDTQYF
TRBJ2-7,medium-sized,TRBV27,CASSMGPRWEQYF
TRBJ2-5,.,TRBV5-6,CASSPPGGGETQYF
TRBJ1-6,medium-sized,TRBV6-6,CASVDRGESPLHF
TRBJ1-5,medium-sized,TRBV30,CAWEGLRGQPQHF
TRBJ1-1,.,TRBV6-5,CASRRTGGGTEAFF
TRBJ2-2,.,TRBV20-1,CSARVGPQGMRAAGELFF
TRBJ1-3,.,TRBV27,CASSPGTGSGNTIYF
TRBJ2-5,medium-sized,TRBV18,CASSTGRVETQYF
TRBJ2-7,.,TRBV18,CASSPQAGGLYEQYF
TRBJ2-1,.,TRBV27,CASSFTGGHHEQFF
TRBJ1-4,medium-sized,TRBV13,CASSFRSGGEKLFF
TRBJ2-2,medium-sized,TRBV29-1,CSVLGPANTGELFF
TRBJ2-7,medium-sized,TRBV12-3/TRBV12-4,CASSFLRGDEQYF
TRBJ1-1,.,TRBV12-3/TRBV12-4,CASSLAGTGIGTEAFF
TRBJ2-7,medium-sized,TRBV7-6,CASSPLAVGYEQYF
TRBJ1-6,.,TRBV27,CASSFATGDNSPLHF
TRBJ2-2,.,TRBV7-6,CASSLGRGNTGELFF
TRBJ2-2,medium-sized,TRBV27,CASSTDRNTGELFF
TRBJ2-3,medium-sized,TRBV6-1,CASSARGLAGGITDTQYF
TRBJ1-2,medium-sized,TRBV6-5,CASSLGSNYGYTF
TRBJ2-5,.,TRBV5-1,CASSLVSGGLRQETQYF